The 7 T cell receptor beta chains reported below all come from one sample, sequenced in a study of neurological immune-mediated disorders. TCRdb re-derived calls from the 5' RACE reads in MiXCR, one entry per CDR3 protein. The sample includes more than 50,000 distinct CDR3 sequences, roughly 8.4% of them seen just once. Time point meaning: longitudinal time-point 3. The specimen was PBMCs. The receptors stem from a woman aged 40 to 50 in good health.

In its sample, this clonotype was seen many times. CDR3 in DNA: TGTGCCAGCAGCGTCGACAGATTCACCGGGGAGCTGTTTTTT. This translates into CASSVDRFTGELFF. The rearrangement links TRBV7-8 to TRBJ2-2; D is perhaps TRBD1 (5 bases). The CDR3 runs to 14 residues. V was clipped by 5 bases and J by 4 bases, with 11 bases between them. CDR1 is SGHVS and CDR2 is FQNEAQ in the germline V gene.

This clonotype was observed at least ten times. The chain couples TRBV6-1 to TRBJ2-3; 10 bases match TRBD1. Germline lookup yields CDR1 MNHNS and CDR2 SASEGT. The CDR3 length is 14 residues. Trimming took 5 bases from V and 5 from J; bases not matched to a gene: 4. The CDR3 DNA is TGTGCCAGCAGTTGGACAGGGGGGAAAGATACGCAGTATTTT. Protein: CASSWTGGKDTQYF.

This clonotype was seen repeatedly, ten times or more. As DNA, the CDR3 is TGTGCCAGCAGTCCTCCGGGACAGGCTAACTATGGCTACACCTTC. Translating it yields CASSPPGQANYGYTF. The chain joins TRBV7-2 to TRBJ1-2, with 8 bases that match TRBD1. The CDR3 has 15 amino acids. Germline V CDR1 and CDR2: SGHTA, FQGNSA. V was pared by 6 bases and J by 0 bases, with 6 bases of the junction left unmatched.

This clonotype was found many times. The chain recombines TRBV3-1 with TRBJ1-2, with a possible D match to TRBD1 (5 bases). The germline gives CDR1 LGHDT, CDR2 YNNKEL (reference sequence). The CDR3 is made up of 15 amino acids. V was shortened by 4 bases and J by 8 bases, with 20 bases between the two germline ends. The CDR3 sequence is CASSLGTGNGWGYTF. CDR3 DNA: TGTGCCAGCAGCCTGGGGACGGGGAACGGATGGGGCTACACCTTC.

This clonotype showed up many times. This chain uses TRBV5-1 with TRBJ2-3; no clear D gene. Trimming took 0 bases from V and 0 from J, leaving 14 bases between them. Germline V gene sequence: CDR1 SGHRS, CDR2 YFSETQ. The length of the CDR3 is 17 residues. Here the CDR3 DNA reads TGCGCCAGCAGCTTGGGTAGTAGGCAGACAAGCACAGATACGCAGTATTTT. Protein product: CASSLGSRQTSTDTQYF.

This clonotype occurred many times. The V and J genes are TRBV7-2 and TRBJ2-2, with 12 bases fitting TRBD1. Germline assignment: CDR1 SGHTA and CDR2 FQGNSA. The CDR3 loop spans 15 amino acids. Germline trimming cut 6 bases from V and 8 bases from J; bases unmatched to any gene: 7. The CDR3: CASSPGQGAVGELFF. CDR3 DNA: TGTGCCAGCAGTCCGGGACAGGGGGCGGTTGGGGAGCTGTTTTTT.

In its sample, this clonotype was seen many times. The V call is TRBV4-3, the J call TRBJ2-1; TRBD2 aligns across 10 bases. Germline V gene sequence: CDR1 LGHNA, CDR2 YSLEER. The CDR3 is 19 amino acids. V lost 1 base, J lost 7 bases, and 16 bases stayed unmatched. The CDR3 coding sequence is TGCGCCAGCAGCCAAGGGCCAGCGGGGGGGCCATATCATAGGAATGAGCAGTTCTTC. Amino acid sequence: CASSQGPAGGPYHRNEQFF.